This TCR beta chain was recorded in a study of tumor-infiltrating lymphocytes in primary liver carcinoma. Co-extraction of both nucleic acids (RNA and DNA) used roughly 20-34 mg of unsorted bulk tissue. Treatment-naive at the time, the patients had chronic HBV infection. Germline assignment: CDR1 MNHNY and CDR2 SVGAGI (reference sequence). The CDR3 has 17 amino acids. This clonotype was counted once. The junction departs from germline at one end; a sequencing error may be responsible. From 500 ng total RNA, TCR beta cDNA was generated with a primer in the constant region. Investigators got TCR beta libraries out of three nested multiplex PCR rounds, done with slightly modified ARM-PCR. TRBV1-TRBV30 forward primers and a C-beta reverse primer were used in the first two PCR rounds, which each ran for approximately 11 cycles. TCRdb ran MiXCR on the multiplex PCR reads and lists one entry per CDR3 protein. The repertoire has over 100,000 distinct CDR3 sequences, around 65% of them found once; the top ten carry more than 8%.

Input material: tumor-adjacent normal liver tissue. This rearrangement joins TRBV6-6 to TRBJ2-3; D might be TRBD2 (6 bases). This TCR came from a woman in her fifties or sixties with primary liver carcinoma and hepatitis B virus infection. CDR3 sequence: CAISTWSGRSGTDTQYF. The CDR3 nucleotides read TGTGCCATCAGTACTTGGTCAGGGAGGAGTGGCACAGATACGCAGTATTTT.